These 24 T cell receptor beta chains came from one sample sequenced in a study of T cell responses to AZD1222 COVID-19 vaccine. TCRdb keeps only in-frame clones here, not all; method: immunoSEQ multiplex PCR. This table holds about 150,000 clones, around 90% found once. The source was peripheral blood, collected on day 0 of AZD1222 vaccination. These TCRs come from an adult in good health.

The gene calls are TRBV6-6 and TRBJ2-2; TRBD1 agrees at 7 bases. This CDR3 is built from 14 residues. The germline gives CDR1 MNHNY, CDR2 SVGAGI (reference sequence). The V segment lost 6 bases and the J segment 7 bases; nucleotides outside the gene matches: 8. CDR3 coding DNA: TGTGCCAGCAGAACTGAGGGGGCGGGCGGGGAGCTGTTTTTT. Its protein is CASRTEGAGGELFF.

V usage is TRBV5-1 and J usage is TRBJ2-5; 11 bases agree with TRBD2. The germline CDR1 and CDR2 sequences are SGHRS and YFSETQ. This CDR3 spans 17 amino acids. With 0 bases clipped from V and 1 base from J, the junction kept 5 bases outside the gene matches. The CDR3 nucleotides read TGCGCCAGCAGCTTGGTGCCTAGCGGGGGGTTCCAAGAGACCCAGTACTTC. Protein sequence: CASSLVPSGGFQETQYF.

The chain is built from TRBV11-2 and TRBJ2-2; possibly TRBD1 or TRBD2 for D (6 bases each). This CDR3 is built from 15 residues. Trimming removed 1 base from V and 6 bases from J, with 12 bases in between. Looked up from germline, CDR1 is SGHAT and CDR2 is FQNNGV. The chain's CDR3 is CASSLAQGGSGELFF. The CDR3 DNA reads TGTGCCAGCAGCTTAGCCCAAGGGGGGTCCGGGGAGCTGTTTTTT.

This clone was detected many times. The V call is TRBV6-6, the J call TRBJ2-4; TRBD2 might be the D (7 bases). CDR3 length: 16 amino acids. V dropped 0 bases and J dropped 2 bases, with 11 bases sitting between them. The germline CDR1 and CDR2 sequences are MNHNY and SVGAGI (reference sequence). The CDR3 sequence: CASSYSVGGPKNIQYF. The CDR3 DNA is TGTGCCAGCAGTTACTCGGTGGGGGGGCCCAAAAACATTCAGTACTTC.

The chain employs TRBV21-1 and TRBJ2-4; whether TRBD2, the table's D call, matches the DNA was not checked. TRBV21-1 is deemed a pseudogene. The CDR3 contains 13 residues. The DNA for the CDR3 is TGTGCCAGCAGCAAAGGGACTGGGGTCATTCAGTACTTC. As protein: CASSKGTGVIQYF.

CDR3 in amino acids: CASSEPPHSGTLNEKLFF. The CDR3 coding sequence is TGTGCCAGCAGTGAACCCCCTCACTCCGGGACCCTAAATGAAAAACTGTTTTTT. The V gene is TRBV25-1, the J gene TRBJ1-4; D is possibly TRBD1 (5 bases). This CDR3 has 18 residues. Germline V gives CDR1 MGHDK, CDR2 SYGVNS. Trimming stripped 2 bases from V and 5 bases from J, with 21 bases between.

The chain recombines TRBV24-1 with TRBJ2-3, with D unclear. Trimming removed 5 bases from V and 3 bases from J, with 5 bases in between. This CDR3 is built from 12 residues. Germline V lookup: CDR1 KGHDR, CDR2 SFDVKD. The CDR3 loop is CATSVGTDTQYF. The CDR3 DNA sequence: TGTGCCACCAGTGTTGGAACAGATACGCAGTATTTT.

V gene TRBV18 combines with J gene TRBJ2-7, with D unclear. Trimming took off 0 bases at V and 0 bases at J, with 6 bases between the two ends. The CDR3 loop spans 14 amino acids. Germline V gene data show CDR1 as KGHSH and CDR2 as LQKENI. CDR3 in DNA: TGTGCCAGCTCACCACCGGTGGGCTCCTACGAGCAGTACTTC. Its protein product is CASSPPVGSYEQYF.

This clone was seen once. This rearrangement joins TRBV7-2 to TRBJ1-2; D may be TRBD1 (5 bases). CDR1 and CDR2 (germline): SGHTA, FQGNSA. Trimming removed 4 bases at V and 0 bases at J, with 6 bases between. The CDR3 length is 13 residues. The chain's CDR3 is CASSWDSNYGYTF. CDR3 coding DNA: TGTGCCAGCAGCTGGGACTCTAACTATGGCTACACCTTC.

This chain connects TRBV10-3 to TRBJ1-3; D unclear. CDR3 length equals 13 residues. CDR1 and CDR2 from the germline V gene are ENHRY and SYGVKD. The CDR3 coding sequence is TGTGCGGCGGCGGGTCTCAGTGGAAACACCATATATTTT. It specifies CAAAGLSGNTIYF.

V usage is TRBV6-2 or TRBV6-3 and J usage is TRBJ1-5; D gene ambiguous. V lost 2 bases, J lost 1 base, and 9 bases lay in between. Germline V gene data show CDR1 as MNHEY and CDR2 as SVGEGT. There are 15 residues in the CDR3. CDR3 sequence (DNA): TGTGCCAGCAGTTACCACGTTCAGAGCAATCAGCCCCAGCATTTT. Translation: CASSYHVQSNQPQHF.

This rearrangement joins TRBV6-5 to TRBJ1-1; D call uncertain. Germline CDR1 reads MNHEY; CDR2 reads SVGAGI. CDR3 length equals 15 residues. The V end lost 6 bases, the J end lost 5 bases, and 19 bases lay between the germline ends. CDR3 DNA sequence: TGTGCCAGCAGACCCTTCCAGGTAGGAGGTACTGAAGCTTTCTTT. This gives the protein CASRPFQVGGTEAFF.

The rearrangement joins TRBV5-1 to TRBJ2-7, with D hard to call. The germline gives CDR1 SGHRS, CDR2 YFSETQ. CDR3 length: 14 residues. V lost 0 bases and J lost 7, with 14 bases in between. DNA of the CDR3: TGCGCCAGCAGCTTGGGGCTTACCCATGAGGAGCAGTACTTC. Translation: CASSLGLTHEEQYF. The whole variable domain, filled in from reference TRBV5-1 and TRBJ2-7, reads KAGVTQTPRYLIKTRGQQVTLSCSPISGHRSVSWYQQTPGQGLQFLFEYFSETQRNKGNFPGRFSGRQFSNSRSEMNVSTLELGDSALYLCASSLGLTHEEQYFGPGTRLTVT.

The rearrangement links TRBV18 to TRBJ2-1; 9 bases are a match to TRBD2. Germline trimming cut 0 bases from V and 14 bases from J; bases unmatched to any gene: 8. Germline V CDR1 and CDR2: KGHSH, LQKENI. The CDR3 consists of 14 residues. The CDR3 nucleotides are TGTGCCAGCTCACCACCAATATTAGCGGGGGTCGAGTTCTTC. Residues: CASSPPILAGVEFF.

The genes are TRBV11-2 and TRBJ2-3, with 9 bases fitting TRBD1. V gave up 6 bases and J gave up 4 bases; unmatched junction bases: 11. The CDR3 runs 16 residues. In germline, CDR1 is SGHAT, CDR2 FQNNGV. CDR3 DNA sequence: TGTGCCAGCAGTTACGGACAGGGGTCGTCGGCAGATACGCAGTATTTT. It is translated as CASSYGQGSSADTQYF.

The chain is built from TRBV7-2 and TRBJ1-1; the match to TRBD1 covers 7 bases. In germline, CDR1 is SGHTA, CDR2 FQGNSA. Trimming at V came to 2 bases and at J to 4 bases, leaving 4 bases not matched to a gene. The CDR3 runs 14 residues. CDR3 amino acids: CASSLQHRGTEAFF. The CDR3 bases are TGTGCCAGCAGCTTACAGCACAGGGGCACTGAAGCTTTCTTT.

V and J are TRBV9 and TRBJ1-6; 8 nucleotides align to TRBD1. Germline V gives CDR1 SGDLS, CDR2 YYNGEE. The junction had 2 bases not matched to a gene; V was cut back by 3 bases and J by 3 bases. The CDR3 loop spans 15 amino acids. CDR3 region: CASSGGTGYNSPLHF. The CDR3 DNA reads as TGTGCCAGCAGCGGAGGGACAGGCTATAATTCACCCCTCCACTTT.

The rearrangement joins TRBV4-1 to TRBJ1-1; TRBD1 agrees at 7 bases. Germline V gene sequence: CDR1 MGHRA, CDR2 YSYEKL. V dropped 5 bases and J dropped 0; count of bases not matched to a gene: 6. The CDR3 consists of 15 residues. DNA of the CDR3: TGCGCCAGCAGCGGCCGACAGGGCATGAACACTGAAGCTTTCTTT. This translates into CASSGRQGMNTEAFF.

This clone has only one observation. The CDR3: CASRGTGGGYEQYF. CDR3 nucleotide sequence: TGTGCCAGCAGGGGGACAGGGGGTGGGTACGAGCAGTACTTC. The chain combines TRBV28 with TRBJ2-7; TRBD1 matches at 11 bases. Unmatched junction bases numbered 5, after V lost 6 bases and J lost 4 bases. The CDR3 is 14 amino acids. The V gene's germline CDR1 is MDHEN and CDR2 SYDVKM.

DNA of the CDR3: TGTGCCAGCTCACCGCGACAGGAGACTGAAGCTTTCTTT. Translation gives CASSPRQETEAFF. This chain uses TRBV18 with TRBJ1-1; the D gene is possibly TRBD1 (6 bases). The CDR3 runs to 13 residues. CDR1 is KGHSH, CDR2 LQKENI, per germline. The ends were cut back, 3 bases at V and 5 bases at J, with 10 bases in the middle.

The chain employs TRBV6-2 or TRBV6-3 and TRBJ2-2; D tentatively reads TRBD1 or TRBD2 (7 bases each). V gave up 2 bases and J gave up 2 bases, with 15 bases separating them. CDR1 and CDR2 (germline): MNHEY, SVGEGT. The CDR3 has 17 amino acids. Here the CDR3 reads CASSYPQGGANTGELFF. In DNA form, the CDR3 reads TGTGCCAGCAGTTACCCCCAGGGGGGGGCTAACACCGGGGAGCTGTTTTTT.

The gene calls are TRBV11-2 and TRBJ2-5; 8 nucleotides align to TRBD2. The V segment lost 5 bases and the J segment 5 bases; nucleotides outside the gene matches: 7. The CDR3 totals 14 residues. In germline, CDR1 is SGHAT, CDR2 FQNNGV. The CDR3 region has the DNA TGTGCCAGCAGCCGACAATCTAGCGGGGAGACCCAGTACTTC. It specifies CASSRQSSGETQYF.

On this clone: Other DNA variants within this sample encode the same CDR3. This chain connects TRBV29-1 to TRBJ2-7, with D possibly being TRBD1 or TRBD2 (6 bases each). Trimming took 1 base from V and 4 from J, leaving 8 bases between them. Germline assignment: CDR1 SQVTM and CDR2 ANQGSEA. The length of the CDR3 is 12 residues. CDR3 coding DNA: TGCAGCGTTGAAGGAGGGGGGTACGAGCAGTACTTC. The encoded protein is CSVEGGGYEQYF.

The DNA of the CDR3 is TGTGCCAGCAGCCAAGATAACCCCCGTGGGATCACTACGAGGCAGTACTTC. It translates to CASSQDNPRGITTRQYF. V and J are TRBV3-1 (or the pseudogene TRBV3-2) and TRBJ2-7; D is ambiguous. Germline V gene sequence: CDR1 LGHDT, CDR2 YNNKEL (reference sequence). V was clipped by 0 bases and J by 9 bases, with 24 bases between them. This CDR3 spans 17 amino acids.